This T cell receptor (beta chain) originates from a study of T cells in Graves' hyperthyroidism and ophthalmopathy. General study results and limits: Most thyroid clonotypes expanded above 0.001 appeared in blood too.

Every diagnosis used clinical symptoms, serum thyroxine and TRAb, thyroid ultrasound and orbital computed tomography. The CDR3 is made up of 17 amino acids. The V gene's germline CDR1 is LGHDT and CDR2 YNNKEL (reference sequence). After removal of 0 bases from V and 7 bases from J, the junction contained 7 bases not matched to a gene. Turning to this clonotype: Its antigen is not identified.

Researchers took RNA transcripts and amplified the TCR beta CDR3 regions from them. A set of HTBI primers served as the primers for a first-round RT-PCR of the TCR CDR3. TCRdb redid the calling of the multiplex PCR reads with MiXCR, one entry per CDR3 protein. The sample includes around 400,000 distinct CDR3 sequences, about 16% seen only once; the top ten take approximately 19%. The specimen sequenced was blood. This clonotype originated in a woman aged 55-69 years with Graves' ophthalmopathy. This chain uses TRBV3-1 with TRBJ2-1; 12 bases are shared with TRBD2. The CDR3 loop reads CASSQDRWTSGTNEQFF. Here the CDR3 DNA reads TGTGCCAGCAGCCAAGATCGGTGGACTAGCGGGACTAATGAGCAGTTCTTC.